Reported below is one TCR beta chain. A read error may account for a junction end that differs from germline. Germline-derived CDR1 and CDR2 are MNHNS and SASEGT. The CDR3 length is 14 residues. This specimen belongs to a study of blood T cell repertoires in COVID-19. Original processing notes: Reference gene primers were amplified, and this amplification served to estimate nucleated cell counts. The data were produced by immunoSEQ multiplex PCR, yet TCRdb's version contains in-frame clones alone and is incomplete. The V and J calls and clone size come from that table; D and trimming were worked out from the DNA. The sample has 390,000 or so clones, roughly 85% seen once.

V gene TRBV6-1 combines with J gene TRBJ1-2; the match to TRBD1 covers 8 bases. Sequencing was carried out using peripheral blood. This receptor was identified in a woman younger than 45 with active or convalescent COVID-19. The DNA for the CDR3 is TGTGCCAGCAGTCAAGCACAGGGGGGTTATGGCTACACCTTC. It encodes CASSQAQGGYGYTF.